The T cell receptor beta chain described here comes from a study of cytomegalovirus exposure and HLA in healthy donors. V was clipped by 0 bases and J by 3 bases, with 9 bases between them. The CDR3 totals 14 residues. Germline V CDR1 and CDR2: SGHDT, YYEEEE. Both 60 Vbeta primers and 13 Jbeta primers went into the PCR. The table came from immunoSEQ multiplex PCR; TCRdb's copy has only in-frame clones and leaves some out. The data show around 32,000 clones, around 40% seen once. The sequence was collected from a woman in her 50s in good health and CMV-seronegative. This rearrangement joins TRBV5-6 to TRBJ1-1, with TRBD1 as a possible D gene (6 bases). Sequenced sample: PBMCs. CDR3 loop: CASSLGGGYTEAFF. The CDR3 DNA is TGTGCCAGCAGCTTGGGGGGGGGCTACACTGAAGCTTTCTTT.